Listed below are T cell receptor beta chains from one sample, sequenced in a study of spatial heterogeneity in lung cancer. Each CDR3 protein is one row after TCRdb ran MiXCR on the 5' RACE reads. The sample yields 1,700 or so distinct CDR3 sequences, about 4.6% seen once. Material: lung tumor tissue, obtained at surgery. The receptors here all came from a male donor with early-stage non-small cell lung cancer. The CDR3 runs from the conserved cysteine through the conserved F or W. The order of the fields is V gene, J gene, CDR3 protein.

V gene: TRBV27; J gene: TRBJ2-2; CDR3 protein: CASSFVLSNTGELFF
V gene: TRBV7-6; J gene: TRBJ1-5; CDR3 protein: CASSLGVNQPQHF
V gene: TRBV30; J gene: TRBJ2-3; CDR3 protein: CAWGSTDTQYF
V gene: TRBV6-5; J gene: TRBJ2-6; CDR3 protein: CASSFPSISGANVLTF
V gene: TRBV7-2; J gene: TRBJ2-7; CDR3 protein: CASAGADRGFPYEQYF
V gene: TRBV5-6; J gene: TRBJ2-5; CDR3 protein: CASSLLGVRETQYF
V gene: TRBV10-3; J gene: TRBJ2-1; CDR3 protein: CAISESTDSEQQFF
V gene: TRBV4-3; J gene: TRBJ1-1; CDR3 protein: CASSQDHLRNTEAFF
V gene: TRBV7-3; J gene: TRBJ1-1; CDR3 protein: CASSLEGRGTEAFF
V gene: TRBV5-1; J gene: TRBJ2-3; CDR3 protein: CASSSSGGEDTQYF
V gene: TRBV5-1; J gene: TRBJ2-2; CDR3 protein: CASSFSGTNTGELFF
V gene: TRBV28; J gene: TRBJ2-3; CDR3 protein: CASIALGTSGSDTQYF
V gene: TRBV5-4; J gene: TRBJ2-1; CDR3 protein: CASSLIGGAYNEQLF
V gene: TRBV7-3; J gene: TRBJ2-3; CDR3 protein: CASSRLAGSTDTQYF
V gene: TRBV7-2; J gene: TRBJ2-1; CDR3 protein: CASSLGTAYNEQFF